This is a list of T cell receptor beta chains from one sample in a study of identical twins. TCRdb passed the 5' RACE reads through MiXCR, listing each CDR3 protein once. Among fewer than 650,000 distinct CDR3 sequences, about 7% were seen once, and the ten largest hold approximately 1.5%. The same data also contributed to another study, on yellow fever vaccine responses in identical twins.

The material sequenced was PBMCs. Receptor source: a woman younger than 35 in good health. Each CDR3 is given without its conserved first and last residue. Fields, in order: V gene, J gene, CDR3 protein.

V: TRBV14
J: TRBJ1-1
CDR3: ASSQDLGTVMNTEAF

V: TRBV3-1
J: TRBJ1-1
CDR3: ASSQGTGLNTEAF

V: TRBV20-1
J: TRBJ2-1
CDR3: SARTSTPYNEQF

V: TRBV7-3
J: TRBJ2-7
CDR3: ASSEGQGSFYEQY

V: TRBV6-1
J: TRBJ1-3
CDR3: ASSLTGAGNTIY

V: TRBV6-5
J: TRBJ2-7
CDR3: ASSYSRAQGTYEQY

V: TRBV29-1
J: TRBJ1-5
CDR3: SVLFGGSNQPQH

V: TRBV29-1
J: TRBJ1-2
CDR3: SVTWGREYGYT

V: TRBV6-4
J: TRBJ2-3
CDR3: ASSVDGGGTDTQY

V: TRBV5-1
J: TRBJ1-1
CDR3: ASSLGPTKDTEAF

V: TRBV7-9
J: TRBJ2-7
CDR3: ASSRSKQGANEQY

V: TRBV20-1
J: TRBJ2-5
CDR3: SADRGQETQY

V: TRBV6-4
J: TRBJ2-1
CDR3: ASSEVQENEQF

V: TRBV28
J: TRBJ2-1
CDR3: ASSPGGLAGFNEQF

V: TRBV12-3/TRBV12-4
J: TRBJ2-2
CDR3: ASSLGWGADNTGELF

V: TRBV6-1
J: TRBJ1-3
CDR3: ASQRGSGNTIY

V: TRBV3-1
J: TRBJ2-2
CDR3: ASRQSGLFNTGELF

V: TRBV20-1
J: TRBJ1-1
CDR3: SARRPGTSNTEAF

V: TRBV6-6
J: TRBJ1-1
CDR3: ASRGQVGEAF

V: TRBV7-2
J: TRBJ2-5
CDR3: ASKKGLAGETQY

V: TRBV5-1
J: TRBJ2-7
CDR3: ASSLGLAGVNYEQY

V: TRBV12-3/TRBV12-4
J: TRBJ1-5
CDR3: ASTRASKNQPQH

V: TRBV29-1
J: TRBJ2-2
CDR3: SVEQGQGAWTGELF

V: TRBV20-1
J: TRBJ2-3
CDR3: SARDSRLSTDTQY

V: TRBV9
J: TRBJ2-3
CDR3: ASSDSGGMVDTQY

V: TRBV27
J: TRBJ1-6
CDR3: ASSADSMSSPLH

V: TRBV10-3
J: TRBJ1-1
CDR3: AIKQGATEAF

V: TRBV7-2
J: TRBJ1-6
CDR3: ASRSETSRNSPLH

V: TRBV29-1
J: TRBJ2-5
CDR3: SVVSPQETQY

V: TRBV7-2
J: TRBJ2-3
CDR3: ASSRGGGTRADTQY

V: TRBV29-1
J: TRBJ1-5
CDR3: SGPGQGYAWGQPQH

V: TRBV12-3/TRBV12-4
J: TRBJ2-1
CDR3: ASREWEGGNEQF

V: TRBV12-3/TRBV12-4
J: TRBJ2-1
CDR3: ASTKGELARRNEQF

V: TRBV6-1
J: TRBJ1-5
CDR3: ASSERAEGSNQPQH

V: TRBV12-3/TRBV12-4
J: TRBJ2-5
CDR3: ASSLARAVGETQY

V: TRBV3-1
J: TRBJ2-4
CDR3: ASSQGQGYIQY

V: TRBV6-1
J: TRBJ2-1
CDR3: ASRPNSGDNEQF

V: TRBV27
J: TRBJ1-1
CDR3: ASSLNSNTEAF